This entry lists 24 T cell receptor beta chains sequenced from one sample in a study of blood T cell repertoires in COVID-19. Profiled with immunoSEQ multiplex PCR; TCRdb holds only in-frame clones, not every one. The sample has 180,000 or so clones, around 80% seen once. Input material: PBMCs or T cells enriched from blood (not recorded which). The receptors shown here come from a woman in her forties or fifties in a cohort exposed to, infected with or recovered from COVID-19 (not recorded which).

The CDR3 reads CASSQGANSPLHF. DNA for the CDR3: TGTGCCAGCAGCCAGGGGGCTAATTCACCCCTCCACTTT. The chain has TRBV16 and TRBJ1-6, with a weak D call TRBD1 (6 bases). V was cut by 3 bases and J by 6 bases, with 6 bases left in between. Per the germline V gene, CDR1 is KGHSY and CDR2 is FQNENV. This CDR3 region has 13 residues.

This chain connects TRBV30 to TRBJ1-1; D is possibly TRBD1 (5 bases). V was pared by 2 bases and J by 7 bases, with 8 bases between. The CDR3 extends over 11 amino acids. Germline CDR1 GTSNPN, CDR2 SVGIG (reference sequence). CDR3 sequence reads: CAWSQQDEAFF. For the CDR3, the DNA is TGTGCCTGGAGTCAACAGGATGAAGCTTTCTTT.

The chain recombines TRBV3-1 (or the pseudogene TRBV3-2) with TRBJ1-3; D gene unclear. The V end was cut by 1 base, the J end by 0 bases, with 10 bases between. Germline V gene data show CDR1 as LGHDT and CDR2 as YNNKEL (reference sequence). This CDR3 has 16 residues. CDR3 residues: CASSQGIVRSGNTIYF. In nucleotides, the CDR3 is TGTGCCAGCAGCCAAGGCATAGTACGCTCTGGAAACACCATATATTTT.

The chain recombines TRBV9 with TRBJ2-7, with 7 bases lining up with TRBD1. The CDR3 covers 14 residues. V was pared by 3 bases and J by 3 bases, with 6 bases of the junction left unmatched. CDR1 and CDR2 from the germline V gene are SGDLS and YYNGEE. The CDR3 region has the DNA TGTGCCAGCAGCGAGGGTGCAGGGGGCTACGAGCAGTACTTC. This sequence encodes CASSEGAGGYEQYF.

The chain carries TRBV2 and TRBJ2-1; 8 nucleotides match TRBD2. This CDR3 is built from 13 residues. V gave up 6 bases and J gave up 5 bases; unmatched junction bases: 3. Germline-derived CDR1 and CDR2 are SNHLY and FYNNEI. In nucleotides, the CDR3 is TGTGCCAGCAGCCTTAGCGGGAACAATGAGCAGTTCTTC. It encodes CASSLSGNNEQFF.

The V and J genes are TRBV5-1 and TRBJ1-2, with 10 positions matching TRBD1. The ends lost 4 bases at V and 1 base at J; junction bases unmatched: 4. Germline-derived CDR1 and CDR2 are SGHRS and YFSETQ. This CDR3 region has 15 residues. CDR3 in DNA: TGCGCCAGCAGCCGTGGACAGGGGGGTAACTATGGCTACACCTTC. Amino acids: CASSRGQGGNYGYTF. The variable domain in full, completed from reference TRBV5-1 and TRBJ1-2, reads KAGVTQTPRYLIKTRGQQVTLSCSPISGHRSVSWYQQTPGQGLQFLFEYFSETQRNKGNFPGRFSGRQFSNSRSEMNVSTLELGDSALYLCASSRGQGGNYGYTFGSGTRLTVV.

The rearrangement uses TRBV5-4 and TRBJ2-3; no reliable D call. The CDR3 contains 12 residues. The germline V gene has CDR1 SGHNT and CDR2 YYREEE (reference sequence). The ends were cut back, 0 bases at V and 6 bases at J, with 5 bases in the middle. The DNA of the CDR3 is TGTGCCAGCAGCTTGGACGGGGATACGCAGTATTTT. Encoded protein: CASSLDGDTQYF.

This clone has a handful of counts. The chain combines TRBV7-8 with TRBJ2-7, with 7 bases identical to TRBD1. Germline V gene sequence: CDR1 SGHVS, CDR2 FQNEAQ. The CDR3 extends over 14 amino acids. The V segment lost 10 bases and the J segment 2 bases; nucleotides outside the gene matches: 11. CDR3 in DNA: TGTGCCACCCAGCTTCTCCAGGGGGCCTACGAGCAGTACTTC. This codes for CATQLLQGAYEQYF.

The chain recombines TRBV28 with TRBJ1-1; TRBD1 is a possible D gene (6 bases). CDR1 and CDR2 from the germline V gene are MDHEN and SYDVKM. The length of the CDR3 is 15 residues. Trimming took off 6 bases at V and 1 base at J, with 15 bases between the two ends. CDR3 sequence: CASSPAGGANTEAFF. The CDR3 nucleotides are TGTGCCAGCAGCCCCGCGGGGGGGGCGAACACTGAAGCTTTCTTT.

This clone was observed once. J is TRBJ2-1 and V is TRBV19; D is possibly TRBD2 (5 bases). Per germline, CDR1 LNHDA and CDR2 SQIVND (reference sequence). The V and J ends lost 7 bases and 6 bases respectively, with 16 bases between them. The CDR3 has 14 amino acids. The CDR3 DNA sequence: TGTGCCAGTACCCCACGGAACGGGATCAATGAGCAGTTCTTC. Translation: CASTPRNGINEQFF.

The V gene is TRBV7-9, the J gene TRBJ2-5; 7 bases align to TRBD2. Germline CDR1 reads SEHNR; CDR2 reads FQNEAQ (reference sequence). The CDR3 runs to 15 residues. V lost 1 base and J lost 4; bases outside the gene matches: 6. CDR3 in amino acids: CASSLGGTNRETQYF. CDR3 sequence (DNA): TGTGCCAGCAGCTTAGGAGGGACTAACCGAGAGACCCAGTACTTC. The full variable domain, rest sourced from reference TRBV7-9 and TRBJ2-5, is DTGVSQNPRHKITKRGQNVTFRCDPISEHNRLYWYRQTLGQGPEFLTYFQNEAQLEKSRLLSDRFSAERPKGSFSTLEIQRTEQGDSAMYLCASSLGGTNRETQYFGPGTRLLVL.

There are a few counts of this clone. The chain has TRBV5-6 and TRBJ1-6; D unclear. The V end lost 5 bases, the J end lost 0 bases, and 9 bases lay between the germline ends. The CDR3 consists of 15 residues. Germline V gene data show CDR1 as SGHDT and CDR2 as YYEEEE. CDR3 in DNA: TGTGCCAGCAGTTTTCGGAGCTCCTATAATTCACCCCTCCACTTT. It codes for CASSFRSSYNSPLHF.

The V and J genes are TRBV27 and TRBJ2-3; 10 bases line up with TRBD2. The CDR3 totals 19 residues. J gave up 4 bases and V 3 bases, and 16 bases lay outside the gene matches. Germline-derived CDR1 and CDR2 are MNHEY and SMNVEV (reference sequence). CDR3 in DNA: TGTGCCAGCAGTTTGTTGGGGCTAGCGGGAGAAGGGAGGGCAGATACGCAGTATTTT. Translation: CASSLLGLAGEGRADTQYF.

V gene TRBV5-1 combines with J gene TRBJ2-1, with TRBD1 matching 10 bases. Germline CDR1 reads SGHRS; CDR2 reads YFSETQ. The V segment lost 4 bases and the J segment 7 bases; nucleotides outside the gene matches: 8. The length of the CDR3 is 15 residues. In nucleotides, the CDR3 is TGCGCCAGCAGCGCCTCGGGACAGGGGATGAATGAGCAGTTCTTC. It codes for CASSASGQGMNEQFF.

The chain carries TRBV6-5 and TRBJ2-2; no definite D call. The germline V gene has CDR1 MNHEY and CDR2 SVGAGI. The V end was cut by 2 bases, the J end by 4 bases, with 2 bases between. CDR3 length equals 12 residues. CDR3: CASSYLTGELFF. In DNA, the CDR3 is TGTGCCAGCAGTTACCTCACCGGGGAGCTGTTTTTT.

The chain recombines TRBV11-2 with TRBJ1-3; D may be TRBD1 (5 bases). Germline assignment: CDR1 SGHAT and CDR2 FQNNGV. Trimming took 11 bases from V and 0 from J, leaving 20 bases between them. The CDR3 length is 16 residues. The DNA of the CDR3 is TGTGCCTCGGTGGGGCAGGGAGGGGACTCTGGAAACACCATATATTTT. This gives the protein CASVGQGGDSGNTIYF.

The rearrangement uses TRBV19 and TRBJ2-5; tentatively, D is TRBD2 (7 bases). Germline V CDR1 and CDR2: LNHDA, SQIVND (reference sequence). Trimming cost V 7 bases and J 4 bases, with 13 bases left between them. The CDR3 is 13 residues long. The CDR3 loop is CASIGGAGETQYF. The CDR3 bases are TGTGCCAGTATTGGGGGGGCTGGAGAGACCCAGTACTTC.

The V gene is TRBV5-1, the J gene TRBJ1-2; the D gene is possibly TRBD1 (5 bases). Trimming removed 4 bases from V and 6 bases from J, with 22 bases in between. Germline lookup yields CDR1 SGHRS and CDR2 YFSETQ. The CDR3 consists of 16 residues. CDR3 amino acids: CASSPEGRVGLDGYTF. CDR3 nucleotide sequence: TGCGCCAGCAGCCCGGAGGGCAGGGTAGGTTTAGATGGCTACACCTTC.

The J gene is TRBJ1-1, the V gene TRBV29-1; no clear D gene. The germline V and J ends were trimmed by 8 bases and 5 bases, with 12 bases remaining between them. This CDR3 spans 11 amino acids. Germline CDR1 reads SQVTM; CDR2 reads ANQGSEA. The CDR3, as DNA: TGCAGCCCCCGAACGGGAACTGAAGCTTTCTTT. Translated, it gives CSPRTGTEAFF.

CDR3: CASSARRFDTGELFF. The CDR3 DNA reads TGTGCCAGCAGCGCCCGGAGGTTCGACACCGGGGAGCTGTTTTTT. The rearrangement joins TRBV7-2 to TRBJ2-2; TRBD2 might be the D (5 bases). This CDR3 has 15 residues. Between the trimmed V and J ends, which lost 5 bases and 3 bases, there was a span of 13 bases. Germline CDR1 SGHTA, CDR2 FQGNSA.

The CDR3 spells CASVPGGNGNTIYF. CDR3 nucleotides: TGTGCCAGCGTACCAGGGGGAAATGGAAACACCATATATTTT. This chain connects TRBV11-2 to TRBJ1-3; 7 bases align to TRBD1. Germline CDR1 is SGHAT and CDR2 is FQNNGV. The CDR3 extends over 14 amino acids. The J segment lost 3 bases and the V segment lost 8 bases, leaving 7 bases of the junction unmatched.

This clone was counted a single time. V is TRBV28 and J is TRBJ1-4; no firm D call. Germline values: CDR1 MDHEN, CDR2 SYDVKM. This CDR3 spans 14 amino acids. V lost 4 bases and J lost 5, with 11 bases in between. The CDR3 region has the DNA TGTGCCAGCAGTTCCCAGGCCTTCAATGAAAAACTGTTTTTT. Encoded protein: CASSSQAFNEKLFF.

The chain employs TRBV18 and TRBJ1-6; 8 bases are a match to TRBD1. V gave up 3 bases and J gave up 2 bases; unmatched junction bases: 3. This CDR3 spans 16 amino acids. CDR1 is KGHSH, CDR2 LQKENI, per germline. CDR3 DNA: TGTGCCAGCTCACCGGACAGGGATACCTATAATTCACCCCTCCACTTT. It codes for CASSPDRDTYNSPLHF.

The rearrangement uses TRBV5-1 and TRBJ2-1; TRBD2 matches at 14 bases. The germline V gene encodes CDR1 SGHRS and CDR2 YFSETQ. CDR3 size: 16 residues. With 0 bases clipped from V and 7 bases from J, the junction kept 3 bases outside the gene matches. The CDR3 is CASSLEGTSGRNEQFF. The DNA for the CDR3 is TGCGCCAGCAGCTTGGAAGGGACTAGCGGGAGAAATGAGCAGTTCTTC.